This T cell receptor (beta chain) appears in the sequencing data of a study of cytomegalovirus exposure and HLA in healthy donors. Whole-study findings and limits: TCR beta chains numbering 164 were designated cytomegalovirus-associated. Most TCR sequences were rare, but some public TCRs occurred in many donors.

V was pared by 6 bases and J by 6 bases, with 7 bases of the junction left unmatched. This CDR3 region has 13 residues. Germline CDR1 is ENHRY and CDR2 is SYGVKD. For this clone: Its antigen is as yet unknown.

Measured with immunoSEQ multiplex PCR; TCRdb has only the in-frame clones, and not every one. The table shows 220,000 or so clones, with over 65% occurring only once. The chain couples TRBV10-3 to TRBJ1-2; 7 bases agree with TRBD1. The TCR sequence derives from a woman aged 18-29 years in good health and CMV-seronegative. Sequenced: PBMCs. The CDR3 DNA reads as TGTGCCATCAGCACAGGGACAGCAGATGGCTACACCTTC. This sequence encodes CAISTGTADGYTF.